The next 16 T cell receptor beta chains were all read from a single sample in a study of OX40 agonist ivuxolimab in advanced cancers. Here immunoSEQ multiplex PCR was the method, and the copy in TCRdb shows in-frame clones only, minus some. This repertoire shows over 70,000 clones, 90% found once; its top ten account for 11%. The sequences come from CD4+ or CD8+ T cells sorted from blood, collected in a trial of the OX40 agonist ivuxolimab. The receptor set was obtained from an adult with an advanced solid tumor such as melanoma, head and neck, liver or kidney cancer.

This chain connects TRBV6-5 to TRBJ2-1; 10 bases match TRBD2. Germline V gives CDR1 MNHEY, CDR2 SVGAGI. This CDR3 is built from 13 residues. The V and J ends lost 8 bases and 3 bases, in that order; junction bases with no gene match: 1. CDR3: CASSSGSYNEQFF. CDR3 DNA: TGTGCCAGCTCTAGCGGGAGCTACAATGAGCAGTTCTTC.

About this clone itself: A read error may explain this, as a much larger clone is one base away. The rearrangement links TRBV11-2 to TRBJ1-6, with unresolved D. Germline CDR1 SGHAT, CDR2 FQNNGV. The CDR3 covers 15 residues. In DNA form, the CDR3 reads TGTGCCAGCAGCTTAGCCGGAGACTATAATTCACCCCCCCACTTT. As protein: CASSLAGDYNSPPHF.

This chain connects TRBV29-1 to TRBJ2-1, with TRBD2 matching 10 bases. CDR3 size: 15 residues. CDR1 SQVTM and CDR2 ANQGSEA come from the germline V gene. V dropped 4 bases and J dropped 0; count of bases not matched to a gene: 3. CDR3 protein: CSVALAGSSYNEQFF. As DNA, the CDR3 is TGCAGCGTTGCACTAGCGGGGAGCTCCTACAATGAGCAGTTCTTC.

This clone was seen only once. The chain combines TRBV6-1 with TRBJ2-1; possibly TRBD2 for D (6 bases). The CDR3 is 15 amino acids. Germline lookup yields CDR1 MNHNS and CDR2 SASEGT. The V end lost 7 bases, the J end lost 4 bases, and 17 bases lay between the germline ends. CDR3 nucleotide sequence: TGTGCCAGCATCGGCGGGGCTTTCTTTTACAATGAGCAGTTCTTC. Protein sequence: CASIGGAFFYNEQFF.

The CDR3 reads CASRERDRYQETQYF. The DNA of the CDR3 is TGTGCCAGCAGAGAACGGGACAGATACCAAGAGACCCAGTACTTC. This chain links TRBV2 with TRBJ2-5; the match to TRBD1 covers 7 bases. With 6 bases clipped from V and 0 bases from J, the junction kept 7 bases outside the gene matches. Germline lookup yields CDR1 SNHLY and CDR2 FYNNEI. CDR3 length: 15 amino acids.

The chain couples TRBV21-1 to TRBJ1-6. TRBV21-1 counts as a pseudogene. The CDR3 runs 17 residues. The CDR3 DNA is TGTGCCAGCAGCGCAACCTGGCGGGGATCCTATAATTCACCCCTCCACTTT. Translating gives CASSATWRGSYNSPLHF.

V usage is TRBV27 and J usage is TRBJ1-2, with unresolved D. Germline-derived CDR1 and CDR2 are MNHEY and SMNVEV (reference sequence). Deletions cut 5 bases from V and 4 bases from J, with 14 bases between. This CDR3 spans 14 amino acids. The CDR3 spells CASSKDRTSYGYTF. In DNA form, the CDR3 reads TGTGCCAGCAGTAAGGACCGAACTAGCTATGGCTACACCTTC.

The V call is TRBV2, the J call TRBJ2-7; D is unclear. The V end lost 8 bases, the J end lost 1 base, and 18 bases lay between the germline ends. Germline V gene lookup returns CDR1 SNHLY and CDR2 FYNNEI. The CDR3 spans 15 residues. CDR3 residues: CASGSSILNSYEQYF. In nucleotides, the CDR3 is TGTGCCAGCGGGTCGTCGATCCTAAATTCCTACGAGCAGTACTTC.

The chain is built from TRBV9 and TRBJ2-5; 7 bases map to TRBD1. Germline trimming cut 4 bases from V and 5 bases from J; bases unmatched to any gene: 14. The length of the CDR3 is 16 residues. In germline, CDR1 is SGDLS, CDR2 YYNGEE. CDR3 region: CASSPEGSGGSETQYF. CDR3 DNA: TGTGCCAGCAGCCCCGAAGGGTCAGGGGGATCGGAGACCCAGTACTTC.

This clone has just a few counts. CDR3 sequence: CASSSRDRGFNQPQHF. The CDR3 coding sequence is TGTGCCAGCAGTTCACGGGACAGGGGATTCAATCAGCCCCAGCATTTT. The rearrangement uses TRBV6-5 and TRBJ1-5; 10 bases are a match to TRBD1. The V gene's germline CDR1 is MNHEY and CDR2 SVGAGI. This CDR3 has 16 residues. Trimming at V came to 4 bases and at J to 3 bases, leaving 6 bases not matched to a gene.

The CDR3 bases are TGCGCCAGCAGCCCACGTGGGGAGGGGGATGAAAAACTGTTTTTT. Its protein product is CASSPRGEGDEKLFF. This rearrangement joins TRBV4-1 to TRBJ1-4; a possible D gene is TRBD1 (6 bases). In germline, CDR1 is MGHRA, CDR2 YSYEKL. The CDR3 has 15 amino acids. The germline V and J ends were trimmed by 4 bases and 6 bases, with 15 bases remaining between them.

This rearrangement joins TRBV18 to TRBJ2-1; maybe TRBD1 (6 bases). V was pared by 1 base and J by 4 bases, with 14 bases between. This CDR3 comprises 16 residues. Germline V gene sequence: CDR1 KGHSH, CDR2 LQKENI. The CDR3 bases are TGTGCCAGCTCACCACAACCGGGGACATCATACAATGAGCAGTTCTTC. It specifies CASSPQPGTSYNEQFF. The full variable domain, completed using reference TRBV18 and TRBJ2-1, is NAGVMQNPRHLVRRRGQEARLRCSPMKGHSHVYWYRQLPEEGLKFMVYLQKENIIDESGMPKERFSAEFPKEGPSILRIQQVVRGDSAAYFCASSPQPGTSYNEQFFGPGTRLTVL.

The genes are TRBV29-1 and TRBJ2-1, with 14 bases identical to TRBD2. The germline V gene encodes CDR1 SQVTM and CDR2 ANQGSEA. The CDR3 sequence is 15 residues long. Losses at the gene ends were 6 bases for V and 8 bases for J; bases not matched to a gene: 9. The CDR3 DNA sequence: TGCAGCGTCTCGGGACTAGCGGGAGCGTCTTATGAGCAGTTCTTC. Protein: CSVSGLAGASYEQFF.

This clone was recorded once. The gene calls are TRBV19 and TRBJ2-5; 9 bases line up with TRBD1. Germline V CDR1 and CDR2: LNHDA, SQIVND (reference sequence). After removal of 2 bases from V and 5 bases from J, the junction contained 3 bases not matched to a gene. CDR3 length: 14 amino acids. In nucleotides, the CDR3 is TGTGCCAGTAGTATATTGGGACAGGGTGAGACCCAGTACTTC. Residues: CASSILGQGETQYF.

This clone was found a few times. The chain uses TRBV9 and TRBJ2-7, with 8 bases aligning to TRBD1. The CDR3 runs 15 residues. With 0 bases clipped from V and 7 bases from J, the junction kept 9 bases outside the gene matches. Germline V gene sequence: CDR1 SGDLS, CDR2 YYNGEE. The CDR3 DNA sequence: TGTGCCAGCAGCGTAGACCAGGGGGCGGCGGGAGAGCAGTACTTC. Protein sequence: CASSVDQGAAGEQYF.

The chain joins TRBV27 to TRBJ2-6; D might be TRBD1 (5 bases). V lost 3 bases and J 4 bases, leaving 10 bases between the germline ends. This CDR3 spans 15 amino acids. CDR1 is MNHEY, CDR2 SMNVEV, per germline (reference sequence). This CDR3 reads CASSFRGSGANVLTF. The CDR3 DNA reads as TGTGCCAGCAGTTTTAGGGGTTCAGGGGCCAACGTCCTGACTTTC. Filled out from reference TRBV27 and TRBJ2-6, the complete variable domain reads EAQVTQNPRYLITVTGKKLTVTCSQNMNHEYMSWYRQDPGLGLRQIYYSMNVEVTDKGDVPEGYKVSRKEKRNFPLILESPSPNQTSLYFCASSFRGSGANVLTFGAGSRLTVL.